This is a list of T cell receptor beta chains from one sample in a study of control samples from healthy donors and cancer patients. The table came from immunoSEQ multiplex PCR; TCRdb's copy has only in-frame clones and leaves some out. The sample carries about 120,000 clones, around nine tenths recorded once. The sample comprised blood. These TCRs come from a man aged 25 to 40 in good health. The CDR3 runs from the conserved cysteine through the conserved F or W. The order of the fields is V gene, clone size, CDR3 length, D gene, J gene, CDR3 protein, CDR3 DNA. The D gene is left open where the match is weak. The size entry is marked missing in some rows and otherwise reads once, few, many or a size class.

TRBV6-5	NA	15	TRBD1	TRBJ2-7	CASTIGQGGGYEQYF	TGTGCCAGCACCATAGGACAGGGGGGAGGCTACGAGCAGTACTTC
TRBV6-5	NA	13	NA	TRBJ1-1	CASTGETNTEAFF	TGTGCCAGCACCGGAGAAACTAACACTGAAGCTTTCTTT
TRBV24-1	NA	13	NA	TRBJ1-1	CASSLGGNTEAFF	TGTGCCTCCTCGCTGGGCGGAAACACTGAAGCTTTCTTT
TRBV14	once	14	NA	TRBJ2-1	CASSQYGSYNEQFF	TGTGCCAGCAGCCAGTATGGAAGCTACAATGAGCAGTTCTTC
TRBV7-2	NA	15	TRBD2	TRBJ2-1	CASSPGGMNYNEQFF	TGTGCCAGCAGCCCGGGGGGGATGAACTACAATGAGCAGTTCTTC
TRBV9	NA	18	TRBD1	TRBJ1-2	CASSPSTGGQGANYGYTF	TGTGCCAGCAGCCCCAGTACCGGCGGGCAGGGGGCTAACTATGGCTACACCTTC
TRBV28	NA	17	NA	TRBJ1-4	CASTPPGRVRGDEKLFF	TGTGCCAGCACCCCGCCAGGGCGGGTTCGGGGGGATGAAAAACTGTTTTTT
TRBV18	NA	17	TRBD1	TRBJ1-1	CASSQVTGAERNTEAFF	TGTGCCAGCTCACAAGTTACAGGGGCGGAGAGGAACACTGAAGCTTTCTTT
TRBV2	NA	15	NA	TRBJ1-2	CASSEALVINYGYTF	TGTGCCAGCAGTGAAGCGCTAGTTATTAACTATGGCTACACCTTC
TRBV5-5	NA	18	TRBD1	TRBJ2-6	CASSYGQGVPSGANVLTF	TGTGCCAGCAGCTATGGACAGGGGGTACCCTCTGGGGCCAACGTCCTGACTTTC
TRBV24-1	NA	14	TRBD1	TRBJ2-1	CATSDLTGGNEQFF	TGTGCCACCAGTGATCTGACAGGGGGTAATGAGCAGTTCTTC
TRBV29-1	NA	13	TRBD2	TRBJ2-3	CSVVKGRVDTQYF	TGCAGCGTTGTTAAGGGGAGGGTAGATACGCAGTATTTT
TRBV10-3	NA	15	TRBD1	TRBJ2-3	CAISEFGTDTDTQYF	TGTGCCATCAGTGAGTTCGGGACAGACACAGATACGCAGTATTTT
TRBV19	NA	13	NA	TRBJ2-3	CASSSLRADTQYF	TGTGCCAGTAGTTCCCTACGTGCAGATACGCAGTATTTT
TRBV5-5	NA	15	NA	TRBJ2-1	CASSQDVPGYNEQFF	TGTGCCAGCAGCCAAGACGTCCCAGGGTACAATGAGCAGTTCTTC
TRBV10-2	NA	12	NA	TRBJ2-2	CASSPGAGELFF	TGCGCCAGCAGCCCGGGGGCCGGGGAGCTGTTTTTT
TRBV6-1	NA	15	NA	TRBJ1-2	CASSEGSNGAVFYTF	TGTGCCAGCAGTGAAGGAAGTAATGGGGCAGTCTTCTACACCTTC
TRBV14	NA	14	NA	TRBJ2-7	CASSPLGGDYEQYF	TGTGCCAGCAGCCCCCTAGGGGGGGACTACGAGCAGTACTTC
TRBV6-5	NA	16	NA	TRBJ1-6	CASSYRTSSYNSPLHF	TGTGCCAGCAGTTACAGGACGAGCTCCTATAATTCACCCCTCCACTTT
TRBV29-1	NA	14	TRBD2	TRBJ2-1	CSVGMAGGYNEQFF	TGCAGCGTGGGGATGGCGGGGGGCTACAATGAGCAGTTCTTC
TRBV7-9	once	16	NA	TRBJ1-1	CASSAGRAGTLSGAFF	TGTGCCAGCAGCGCAGGTAGGGCAGGGACACTCTCGGGAGCTTTCTTT
TRBV11-2	NA	14	TRBD1	TRBJ1-1	CASSHDRVNTEAFF	TGTGCCAGCAGTCACGACAGGGTTAACACTGAAGCTTTCTTT
TRBV7-9	once	17	NA	TRBJ2-6	CASSLLSGTLGANVLTF	TGTGCCAGCAGCTTACTCTCCGGGACACTCGGGGCCAACGTCCTGACTTTC
TRBV7-9	NA	14	NA	TRBJ1-1	CASSSRGGGTEAFF	TGTGCCAGCAGCTCCCGGGGAGGGGGAACTGAAGCTTTCTTT
TRBV2	once	14	NA	TRBJ2-5	CASWDPWYQETQYF	TGTGCCAGCTGGGACCCCTGGTACCAAGAGACCCAGTACTTC
TRBV5-1	once	15	TRBD1	TRBJ2-1	CASSPGQVKYNEQFF	TGCGCCAGCAGCCCCGGACAGGTGAAATACAATGAGCAGTTCTTC
TRBV30	NA	14	NA	TRBJ2-3	CAWRGGGETDTQYF	TGTGCCTGGAGGGGAGGGGGCGAAACAGATACGCAGTATTTT
TRBV10-2	NA	16	NA	TRBJ1-4	CASSERDPRLSEKLFF	TGCGCCAGCAGTGAAAGGGACCCTCGACTGAGTGAAAAACTGTTTTTT
TRBV6-5	NA	14	TRBD1	TRBJ2-5	CASSPRGLGETQYF	TGTGCCAGCAGCCCCAGGGGGCTAGGTGAGACCCAGTACTTC
TRBV2	NA	15	NA	TRBJ1-5	CASSGGGISNQPQHF	TGTGCCAGCAGTGGGGGCGGGATTAGCAATCAGCCCCAGCATTTT
TRBV25-1	NA	14	NA	TRBJ1-5	CASSEKQGSQPQHF	TGTGCCAGCAGTGAAAAACAGGGTAGTCAGCCCCAGCATTTT
TRBV7-9	once	14	NA	TRBJ1-3	CASSASGLGNTIYF	TGTGCCAGCAGCGCCTCCGGGCTAGGAAACACCATATATTTT
TRBV5-6	once	14	NA	TRBJ2-7	CASSLRQGYSEQYF	TGTGCCAGCAGCTTACGGCAGGGTTACTCCGAGCAGTACTTC
TRBV5-1	NA	17	NA	TRBJ1-3	CASSLDWGYPSGNTIYF	TGCGCCAGCAGCTTGGATTGGGGTTATCCCTCTGGAAACACCATATATTTT
TRBV3-1/TRBV3-2	NA	12	TRBD1	TRBJ2-1	CASSQAGGEQFF	TGTGCCAGCAGCCAAGCAGGGGGCGAGCAGTTCTTC
TRBV2	NA	13	NA	TRBJ1-5	CASSEEGGQPQHF	TGTGCCAGCAGTGAAGAGGGGGGGCAGCCCCAGCATTTT
TRBV7-9	NA	16	NA	TRBJ1-1	CASSFPIRGLDTEAFF	TGTGCCAGCAGCTTTCCTATCCGGGGGCTAGACACTGAAGCTTTCTTT
TRBV3-1/TRBV3-2	NA	14	NA	TRBJ1-1	CASSQATVNTEAFF	TGTGCCAGCAGCCAAGCAACAGTTAACACTGAAGCTTTCTTT
TRBV5-1	NA	15	NA	TRBJ1-3	CASSATGKFGNTIYF	TGCGCCAGCAGCGCTACAGGGAAATTCGGAAACACCATATATTTT
TRBV18	NA	15	TRBD1	TRBJ1-1	CASSLREGAFTEAFF	TGTGCCAGCTCGCTACGTGAGGGGGCATTCACTGAAGCTTTCTTT
TRBV2	NA	13	NA	TRBJ2-5	CASNAGRGETQYF	TGTGCCAGCAATGCGGGTAGGGGGGAGACCCAGTACTTC
TRBV7-8	NA	13	NA	TRBJ1-5	CASSLVGSQPQHF	TGTGCCAGCAGCTTAGTAGGTAGCCAGCCCCAGCATTTT
TRBV5-1	NA	16	TRBD2	TRBJ2-3	CASSLAAGGRTDTQYF	TGCGCCAGCAGCTTGGCAGCGGGGGGACGCACAGATACGCAGTATTTT
TRBV3-1/TRBV3-2	few	12	TRBD1	TRBJ2-3	CASSRDRDTQYF	TGTGCCAGCAGCCGGGACAGGGATACGCAGTATTTT
TRBV11-3	NA	12	NA	TRBJ1-6	CASSLPGSPLHF	TGTGCCAGCAGCTTACCAGGATCACCCCTCCACTTT
TRBV12-3/TRBV12-4	once	13	NA	TRBJ2-3	CASSLNRDDTQYF	TGTGCCAGCAGTTTAAACAGGGACGATACGCAGTATTTT
TRBV5-6	once	15	NA	TRBJ1-5	CASSLNRRNDQPQHF	TGTGCCAGCAGCTTGAACAGGCGGAATGATCAGCCCCAGCATTTT
TRBV2	NA	14	NA	TRBJ1-4	CASRAGPGDDRLFF	TGTGCCAGCAGAGCCGGACCAGGGGATGATCGTCTGTTTTTT
TRBV7-9	few	13	NA	TRBJ1-1	CASSLSSNTEAFF	TGTGCCAGCAGCCTCTCGTCCAACACTGAAGCTTTCTTT
TRBV10-1	NA	15	TRBD1	TRBJ2-2	CATQSSGGVVGELFF	TGCGCCACCCAGAGCTCAGGGGGTGTTGTCGGGGAGCTGTTTTTT
TRBV5-1	NA	13	NA	TRBJ2-3	CASSLDRLDTQYF	TGCGCCAGCAGCTTGGACAGGCTTGATACGCAGTATTTT
TRBV5-1	NA	14	NA	TRBJ1-4	CASSLWQGDEKLFF	TGCGCCAGCAGCTTATGGCAGGGAGATGAAAAACTGTTTTTT
TRBV12-3/TRBV12-4	NA	11	NA	TRBJ2-2	CASGYSGELFF	TGTGCCAGCGGCTATTCCGGGGAGCTGTTTTTT